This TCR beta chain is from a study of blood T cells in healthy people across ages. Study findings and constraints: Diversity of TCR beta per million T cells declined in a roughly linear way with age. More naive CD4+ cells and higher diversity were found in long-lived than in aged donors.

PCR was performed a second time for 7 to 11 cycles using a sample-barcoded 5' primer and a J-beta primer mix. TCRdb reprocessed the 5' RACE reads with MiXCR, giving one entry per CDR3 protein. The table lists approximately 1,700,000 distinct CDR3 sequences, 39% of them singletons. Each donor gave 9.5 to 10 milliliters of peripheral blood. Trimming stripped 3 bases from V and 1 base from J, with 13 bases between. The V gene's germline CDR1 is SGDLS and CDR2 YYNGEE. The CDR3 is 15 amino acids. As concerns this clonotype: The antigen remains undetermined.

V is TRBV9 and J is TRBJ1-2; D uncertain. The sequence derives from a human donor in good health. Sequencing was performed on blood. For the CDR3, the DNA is TGTGCCAGCAGCGACCGAGCGGGCCTTAACTATGGCTACACCTTC. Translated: CASSDRAGLNYGYTF. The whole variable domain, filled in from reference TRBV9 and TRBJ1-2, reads DSGVTQTPKHLITATGQRVTLRCSPRSGDLSVYWYQQSLDQGLQFLIQYYNGEERAKGNILERFSAQQFPDLHSELNLSSLELGDSALYFCASSDRAGLNYGYTFGSGTRLTVV.